The next 9 T cell receptor beta chains were all read from a single sample in a study of somatic mutations in cytotoxic T cells in rheumatoid arthritis (dated by TCRdb to the late 2010s). The library was built by means of the immunoSEQ multiplex PCR assay. Here the immuneACCESS table is served through TCRdb, limited to in-frame sequences with V and J called. Missing clones are a known gap in these copies; in checked studies unresolved V genes cover under half, and the rest lacks a known reason. The table for this sample lists more than 15,000 clones; about four fifths of them were counted only once. Roughly 10% of the sample comes from the top ten. Material: CD8+ T cells sorted from blood. These receptors were taken from an adult with rheumatoid arthritis.

V is TRBV4-2 and J is TRBJ2-7, with 8 positions matching TRBD1. Germline CDR1 is LGHNA and CDR2 is YNFKEQ. The CDR3 is 14 amino acids. V gave up 5 bases and J gave up 4 bases; unmatched junction bases: 7. The CDR3 coding sequence is TGTGCCAGCAGCTCCGGGACAGGACGATACGAGCAGTACTTC. This sequence encodes CASSSGTGRYEQYF.

The genes are TRBV5-1 and TRBJ2-7; a possible D gene is TRBD2 (6 bases). Trimming shortened V by 1 base and J by 2 bases, and 16 bases separated the two germline ends. Looked up from germline, CDR1 is SGHRS and CDR2 is YFSETQ. The CDR3 consists of 16 residues. In nucleotides, the CDR3 is TGCGCCAGCAGCTTGTGGGGGGAGGCGAACCCCTACGAGCAGTACTTC. It is translated as CASSLWGEANPYEQYF.

The gene calls are TRBV2 and TRBJ2-1; 12 positions agree with TRBD2. Germline V gene data show CDR1 as SNHLY and CDR2 as FYNNEI. With 0 bases clipped from V and 8 bases from J, the junction kept 11 bases outside the gene matches. CDR3 length: 18 amino acids. The CDR3 DNA reads as TGTGCCAGCAGTGAAGCGCTTACTAGCGGGAGGCCGGGGTATGAGCAGTTCTTC. It yields the protein CASSEALTSGRPGYEQFF.

The chain has TRBV28 and TRBJ1-5, with D hard to call. V lost 7 bases and J lost 0, with 16 bases in between. CDR1 MDHEN and CDR2 SYDVKM come from the germline V gene. This CDR3 contains 16 residues. The CDR3 spells CASNKGKGYSNQPQHF. The DNA for the CDR3 is TGTGCCAGCAATAAAGGGAAGGGATATAGCAATCAGCCCCAGCATTTT.

This chain links TRBV7-8 with TRBJ2-7, with a possible D match to TRBD1 (6 bases). The CDR3 loop spans 15 amino acids. Trimming removed 6 bases from V and 1 base from J, with 16 bases in between. Germline CDR1 and CDR2: SGHVS and FQNEAQ. The CDR3: CASRAFQGPSYEQYF. CDR3 nucleotides: TGTGCCAGCAGGGCCTTCCAGGGGCCATCCTACGAGCAGTACTTC.

V gene TRBV5-1 combines with J gene TRBJ2-2; possibly TRBD1 for D (5 bases). The CDR3 extends over 12 amino acids. V was clipped by 6 bases and J by 6 bases, with 9 bases between them. Germline V CDR1 and CDR2: SGHRS, YFSETQ. CDR3 nucleotide sequence: TGCGCCAGCAAAGTAGGGGCCGGGGAGCTGTTTTTT. Its translation is CASKVGAGELFF.

V usage is TRBV6-1 and J usage is TRBJ1-3, with a possible D match to TRBD1 (6 bases). The CDR3 is 15 residues long. CDR1 is MNHNS and CDR2 is SASEGT in the germline V gene. Trimming cost V 6 bases and J 0 bases, with 12 bases left between them. Here the CDR3 DNA reads TGTGCCAGCAGCCACGGACAGACCTCTGGAAACACCATATATTTT. Amino acid sequence: CASSHGQTSGNTIYF.

The CDR3 nucleotides read TGTGCCAGCAGTGTGGCAGGGGACGCCTACAATGAGCAGTTCTTC. It specifies CASSVAGDAYNEQFF. The chain employs TRBV6-4 and TRBJ2-1; TRBD1 is a possible D gene (6 bases). The CDR3 has 15 amino acids. V was trimmed by 4 bases and J by 2 bases, leaving 12 bases between them. Germline lookup yields CDR1 MRHNA and CDR2 SNTAGT.

The gene calls are TRBV4-3 and TRBJ2-2; 8 bases fit TRBD1. The CDR3 totals 15 residues. Per the germline V gene, CDR1 is LGHNA and CDR2 is YSLEER. V was clipped by 1 base and J by 4 bases; unmatched bases: 2. DNA for the CDR3: TGCGCCAGCAGCCAAGGACAGGGGACCACCGGGGAGCTGTTTTTT. Its translation: CASSQGQGTTGELFF.